The rows below give T cell receptor beta chains drawn from one sample of a study of Ad26.COV2.S vaccination and SARS-CoV-2 variants. Clones were read by immunoSEQ multiplex PCR, and TCRdb kept only the in-frame ones, dropping some. Of fewer than 500,000 clones in the sample, around 90% were seen once. Sample: peripheral blood, taken in a trial of Ad26.COV2.S vaccine versus placebo. The source is a person between 18 and 59 years old who received the Ad26.COV2.S COVID-19 vaccine or a placebo. CDR3s include the opening cysteine and the closing phenylalanine or tryptophan. A D gene is named only where the DNA matches it firmly. The size entry is marked missing in some rows and otherwise reads once, few, many or a size class.

V	D	J	size	DNA	CDR3
TRBV7-9	TRBD1	TRBJ1-2	.	TGTGCCAGCAGCGGCAGGGACAGGAATTTCTATGGCTACACCTTC	CASSGRDRNFYGYTF
TRBV3-1/TRBV3-2	.	TRBJ2-7	.	TGTGCCAGCAGCCTTGACAGGCAGGGCTCCTACGAGCAGTACTTC	CASSLDRQGSYEQYF
TRBV5-5	.	TRBJ1-5	few	TGTGCCAGCAGGGAGGGGCTGGGAACAAATCAGCCCCAGCATTTT	CASREGLGTNQPQHF
TRBV29-1	.	TRBJ1-1	many	TGCAGCGTTGAGAGATTGAACACTGAAGCTTTCTTT	CSVERLNTEAFF
TRBV19	TRBD1	TRBJ2-7	.	TGTGCCAGTAGTATTGAGGCGACAGGGGGCGCCGGGTACGAGCAGTACTTC	CASSIEATGGAGYEQYF
TRBV30	.	TRBJ2-7	.	TGTGCCTGGACCAGGGAGGCAGAGGTTTTCGAGCAGTACTTC	CAWTREAEVFEQYF
TRBV30	.	TRBJ2-2	.	TGTGCCTGGAGTACCGGGGTCGGGGAGCTGTTTTTT	CAWSTGVGELFF
TRBV4-1	.	TRBJ2-7	few	TGCGCCAGCAGCCAGGGGCAGAGCTCCTACGAGCAGTACTTC	CASSQGQSSYEQYF
TRBV10-3	.	TRBJ2-1	.	TGTGCCACCATGGGGGGCCCGCTTTACAATGAGCAGTTCTTC	CATMGGPLYNEQFF
TRBV9	.	TRBJ1-1	.	TGTGCCAGCAGCTCAACGCAGGAGAACACTGAAGCTTTCTTT	CASSSTQENTEAFF